One sample yielded the 21 T cell receptor beta chains listed below, sequenced in a study of PD-1 blockade in classical Hodgkin lymphoma. Some clones are missing from TCRdb's copy, which holds only in-frame ones; the method was immunoSEQ multiplex PCR. The data hold 50,000 to 65,000 clones, with under 95% observed a single time. As to time point: cycle 4 day 1 (C4D1), after more than five weeks of nivolumab. Every patient had relapsed following autologous stem cell transplantation, and cohorts differed in brentuximab vedotin exposure. Sequenced material: peripheral blood mononuclear cells (PBMCs), taken before the fourth cycle of nivolumab. The origin of the receptors is a human donor with classical Hodgkin lymphoma.

The CDR3: CASSLAPGGTEAFF. For the CDR3, the DNA is TGCGCCAGCAGCTTGGCTCCCGGGGGCACTGAAGCTTTCTTT. This sequence joins TRBV5-1 and TRBJ1-1, with D possibly being TRBD1 (5 bases). The length of the CDR3 is 14 residues. CDR1 SGHRS and CDR2 YFSETQ come from the germline V gene. V shed 0 bases and J shed 4 bases, with 10 bases lying between them.

V is TRBV18 and J is TRBJ2-5; D not resolved. V lost 3 bases and J 7 bases, leaving 9 bases between the germline ends. Germline CDR1 is KGHSH and CDR2 is LQKENI. There are 12 residues in the CDR3. CDR3 coding DNA: TGTGCCAGCTCACCGATAGTGGGGACCCAGTACTTC. This sequence encodes CASSPIVGTQYF.

The chain links TRBV19 to TRBJ1-2, with D uncertain. Germline V gene data show CDR1 as LNHDA and CDR2 as SQIVND (reference sequence). The CDR3 is 15 amino acids. The V gene lost 0 bases and the J gene lost 0 bases, with 8 bases spanning the gap. CDR3 nucleotides: TGTGCCAGTAGTATAGACAGGTTCCCTAACTATGGCTACACCTTC. Translation: CASSIDRFPNYGYTF.

The chain uses TRBV5-1 and TRBJ1-1; no definite D call. Per germline, CDR1 SGHRS and CDR2 YFSETQ. Trimming stripped 5 bases from V and 3 bases from J, with 14 bases between. This CDR3 is built from 14 residues. The CDR3 DNA reads as TGCGCCAGCAGGGCTGTAGGATTTGACACTGAAGCTTTCTTT. Amino acids: CASRAVGFDTEAFF.

The CDR3 nucleotides read TGTGCCAGCAGGCTTATAAGTAGGAGCTCCTACGAGCAGTACTTC. Translating it yields CASRLISRSSYEQYF. J is TRBJ2-7 and V is TRBV6-1; D unclear. V lost 6 bases to trimming and J lost 0 bases, with 15 bases between them. The CDR3 length is 15 residues. Germline V gene sequence: CDR1 MNHNS, CDR2 SASEGT.

The V call is TRBV14, the J call TRBJ2-7; 7 bases line up with TRBD2. This CDR3 contains 14 residues. Germline V lookup: CDR1 SGHDN, CDR2 FVKESK. V dropped 2 bases and J dropped 3; count of bases not matched to a gene: 4. The CDR3 sequence: CASSQRGDLYEQYF. CDR3 sequence (DNA): TGTGCCAGCAGCCAACGGGGGGATCTCTACGAGCAGTACTTC. Based on the CDR3 plus reference TRBV14 and TRBJ2-7, the full variable domain is EAGVTQFPSHSVIEKGQTVTLRCDPISGHDNLYWYRRVMGKEIKFLLHFVKESKQDESGMPNNRFLAERTGGTYSTLKVQPAELEDSGVYFCASSQRGDLYEQYFGPGTRLTVT.

The rearrangement uses TRBV4-1 and TRBJ1-6; D gene unclear. Looked up from germline, CDR1 is MGHRA and CDR2 is YSYEKL. Deletions cut 4 bases from V and 5 bases from J, with 12 bases between. The CDR3 covers 15 residues. CDR3 amino acids: CASSLSPPDNSPLHF. CDR3 DNA sequence: TGCGCCAGCAGCCTCTCCCCTCCGGATAATTCACCCCTCCACTTT.

The chain is built from TRBV7-9 and TRBJ2-1, with no clear D. CDR1 and CDR2 from the germline V gene are SEHNR and FQNEAQ (reference sequence). The germline V and J ends were trimmed by 7 bases and 8 bases, with 12 bases remaining between them. The CDR3 is 12 residues long. CDR3 sequence reads: CASIPPSDEQFF. The CDR3 nucleotides read TGTGCCAGCATCCCCCCTTCGGATGAGCAGTTCTTC.

V and J are TRBV13 and TRBJ2-5; no clear D. CDR1 is PRHDT and CDR2 is FYEKMQ in the germline V gene (reference sequence). The CDR3 extends over 13 amino acids. V lost 5 bases, J lost 5 bases, and 12 bases lay in between. The CDR3, as DNA: TGTGCCAGCAGCGGCCGGCGATTGGAGACCCAGTACTTC. Translated: CASSGRRLETQYF.

The chain links TRBV6-5 to TRBJ1-2, with 7 bases that match TRBD1. In germline, CDR1 is MNHEY, CDR2 SVGAGI. J was trimmed by 4 bases and V by 5 bases; bases with no gene match: 4. This CDR3 spans 13 amino acids. The CDR3 loop reads CASSPGGSYGYTF. For the CDR3, the DNA is TGTGCCAGCAGTCCAGGGGGGTCCTATGGCTACACCTTC.

V and J are TRBV6-5 and TRBJ2-5; possibly TRBD1 for D (5 bases). The length of the CDR3 is 11 residues. Deletions cut 10 bases from V and 5 bases from J, with 11 bases between. Germline V gives CDR1 MNHEY, CDR2 SVGAGI. In nucleotides, the CDR3 is TGTGCCACAAAGGCAGGGGAGACCCAGTACTTC. Protein sequence: CATKAGETQYF.

This chain joins TRBV4-2 and TRBJ2-7; 12 nucleotides agree with TRBD2. The CDR3 runs 16 residues. Unmatched junction bases numbered 4, after V lost 0 bases and J lost 4 bases. Germline lookup yields CDR1 LGHNA and CDR2 YNFKEQ. The CDR3 loop reads CASSQESSGGDYEQYF. The CDR3 DNA reads as TGTGCCAGCAGCCAAGAATCTAGCGGGGGGGATTACGAGCAGTACTTC.

The chain employs TRBV28 and TRBJ1-3; D uncertain. V lost 6 bases and J 7 bases, leaving 7 bases between the germline ends. Germline V gene sequence: CDR1 MDHEN, CDR2 SYDVKM. This CDR3 has 11 residues. CDR3 amino acids: CASRSPNTIYF. The CDR3 DNA reads TGTGCCAGCAGATCCCCGAACACCATATATTTT.

In its sample, this clone was seen once. This chain connects TRBV9 to TRBJ2-3; 11 bases are a match to TRBD2. Germline assignment: CDR1 SGDLS and CDR2 YYNGEE. V trimming: 2 bases; J trimming: 4 bases; junction bases outside the gene matches: 6. The length of the CDR3 is 16 residues. The CDR3 coding sequence is TGTGCCAGCAGCGTCCTAGCGGGGGGTGAGGCAGATACGCAGTATTTT. Translation gives CASSVLAGGEADTQYF.

A few counts support this clone. The chain employs TRBV30 and TRBJ1-1; tentative D call: TRBD1 (6 bases). The CDR3 runs to 19 residues. The V gene lost 0 bases and the J gene lost 0 bases, with 23 bases spanning the gap. Germline V gene lookup returns CDR1 GTSNPN and CDR2 SVGIG (reference sequence). The CDR3 sequence: CAWSVYELLTGGMNTEAFF. The CDR3 DNA is TGTGCCTGGAGTGTATACGAACTTCTGACAGGAGGGATGAACACTGAAGCTTTCTTT.

The V call is TRBV6-1, the J call TRBJ2-1, with D possibly being TRBD1 (6 bases). The germline V gene encodes CDR1 MNHNS and CDR2 SASEGT. The germline V and J ends were trimmed by 2 bases and 3 bases, with 17 bases remaining between them. The CDR3 contains 17 residues. CDR3 bases: TGTGCCAGCAGTGAATCGCTTGGGCAGGGACACTACAATGAGCAGTTCTTC. Translating it yields CASSESLGQGHYNEQFF.

The genes are TRBV2 and TRBJ2-2, with TRBD1 identical over 11 bases. CDR3 size: 15 residues. V trimming: 2 bases; J trimming: 7 bases; junction bases outside the gene matches: 3. Per the germline V gene, CDR1 is SNHLY and CDR2 is FYNNEI. CDR3: CASSELGQGDGELFF. The DNA of the CDR3 is TGTGCCAGCAGTGAATTGGGACAGGGGGACGGGGAGCTGTTTTTT.

V is TRBV2 and J is TRBJ2-7, with TRBD1 as a possible D gene (5 bases). This CDR3 contains 12 residues. CDR1 is SNHLY and CDR2 is FYNNEI in the germline V gene. This chain's CDR3 is CATVIPNYEQYF. The DNA for the CDR3 is TGTGCGACAGTTATTCCAAACTACGAGCAGTACTTC.

The rearrangement uses TRBV2 and TRBJ1-3, with D perhaps matching TRBD1 (5 bases). The CDR3 has 13 residues. V lost 3 bases to trimming and J lost 8 bases, with 11 bases between them. Germline V gene data show CDR1 as SNHLY and CDR2 as FYNNEI. The CDR3 DNA reads as TGTGCCAGCAGTGAGGGCGGGACGGACACCATATATTTT. Protein product: CASSEGGTDTIYF.

This chain links TRBV13 with TRBJ2-1, with 11 bases matching TRBD2. J lost 9 bases, V lost 4 bases, and 11 bases had no gene match. The CDR3 has 16 amino acids. Germline CDR1 is PRHDT and CDR2 is FYEKMQ (reference sequence). Written as DNA, the CDR3 is TGTGCCAGCAGCTCCTCCTTAGCGGGGGGGCCCTTTGAGCAGTTCTTC. Translating gives CASSSSLAGGPFEQFF.

The chain employs TRBV28 and TRBJ2-7; weak D call: TRBD1 (5 bases). CDR1 is MDHEN, CDR2 SYDVKM, per germline. Between the trimmed V and J ends, which lost 4 bases and 5 bases, there was a span of 9 bases. CDR3 length: 12 amino acids. CDR3 residues: CASSSIRDEQYF. The CDR3, as DNA: TGTGCCAGCAGTTCCATCAGGGACGAGCAGTACTTC.